One T cell receptor (beta chain) is described in this entry. The antigen is not known. This entry comes from a study of shared clonotypes between healthy human individuals. Study outcomes and limitations: Naive CD4 clonotype sharing across several donors was 4.5% to 6%.

V was cut by 10 bases and J by 0 bases, with 16 bases left in between. The CDR3 is made up of 15 amino acids. Germline CDR1 is ENHRY and CDR2 is SYGVKD. CD8 cells classed as naive were CD45RO-negative and positively selected for CCR7, excluding terminally differentiated effector memory CD45RA+ cells. Donors were healthy HIV-negative adults without recently reported acute infections or vaccinations. Libraries were prepared by immunoSEQ multiplex PCR; TCRdb keeps only in-frame clonotypes and omits some of them. The sample has about 2,100,000 clones, 85% to 95% seen once. The origin of this receptor is a man aged 18 to 30 in good health. Some clones in this sample may be carry-over from other donors' samples. The specimen sequenced was naive CD8+ T cells from PBMCs. The chain uses TRBV10-3 and TRBJ2-1; D is perhaps TRBD2 (6 bases). The CDR3 reads CATSSGEVSYNEQFF. The CDR3, as DNA: TGTGCCACATCCTCCGGGGAGGTCTCCTACAATGAGCAGTTCTTC.